This T cell receptor beta chain was sequenced in a study of blood T cell repertoires in COVID-19. Germline CDR1 and CDR2: SGHTA and FQGNSA. V was cut by 8 bases and J by 5 bases, with 18 bases left in between. The CDR3 spans 14 residues. Measured with immunoSEQ multiplex PCR; TCRdb has only the in-frame clones, and not every one. Here the sample spans about 180,000 clones, roughly nine tenths being singletons. This clonotype originated in a man aged 18 to 30 who had recovered from COVID-19. The rearrangement links TRBV7-2 to TRBJ2-5; possible D gene TRBD2, 6 bases. The sequencing sample was made of peripheral blood. The CDR3 is CASGNYLRGETQYF. The CDR3, as DNA: TGTGCCAGCGGAAATTATTTACGGGGGGAGACCCAGTACTTC.